This TCR beta chain was identified in a study of CD8 T cells in ankylosing spondylitis. At least ten counts were recorded for this clonotype. The CDR3 is 12 amino acids. Germline V CDR1 and CDR2: SGHDT, YYEEEE. Deletions cut 1 base from V and 9 bases from J, with 8 bases between. Using its own MiXCR run on the 5' RACE reads, TCRdb lists one record per CDR3 protein. The table lists about 100,000 distinct CDR3 sequences, 8.8% of them singletons. V gene TRBV5-6 combines with J gene TRBJ1-5, with no clear D. Sample: blood, either unsorted or a sorted T cell fraction (not recorded which). The clonotype originates from a male donor with ankylosing spondylitis or in good health (not recorded which). The CDR3 coding sequence is TGTGCCAGCAGCTTGTACTGGCGGCCCCAGCATTTT. It yields the protein CASSLYWRPQHF.